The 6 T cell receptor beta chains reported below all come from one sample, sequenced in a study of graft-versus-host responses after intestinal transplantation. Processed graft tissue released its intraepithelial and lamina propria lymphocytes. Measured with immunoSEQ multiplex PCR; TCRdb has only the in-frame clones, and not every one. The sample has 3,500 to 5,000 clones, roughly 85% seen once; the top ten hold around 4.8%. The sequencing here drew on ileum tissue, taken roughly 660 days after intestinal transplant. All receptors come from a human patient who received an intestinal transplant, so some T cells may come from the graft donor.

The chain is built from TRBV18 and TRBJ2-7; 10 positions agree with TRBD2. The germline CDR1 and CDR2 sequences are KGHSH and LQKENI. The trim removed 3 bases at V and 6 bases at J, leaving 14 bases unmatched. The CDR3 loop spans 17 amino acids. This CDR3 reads CASSPPGTLAGGPEQYF. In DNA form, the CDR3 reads TGTGCCAGCTCACCTCCAGGGACATTAGCGGGGGGACCCGAGCAGTACTTC. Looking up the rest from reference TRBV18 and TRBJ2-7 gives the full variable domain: NAGVMQNPRHLVRRRGQEARLRCSPMKGHSHVYWYRQLPEEGLKFMVYLQKENIIDESGMPKERFSAEFPKEGPSILRIQQVVRGDSAAYFCASSPPGTLAGGPEQYFGPGTRLTVT.

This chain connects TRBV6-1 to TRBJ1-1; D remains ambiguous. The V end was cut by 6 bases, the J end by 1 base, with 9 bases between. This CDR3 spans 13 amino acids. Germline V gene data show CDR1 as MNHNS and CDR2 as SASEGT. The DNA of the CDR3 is TGTGCCAGCAGACGGATCCAGAACACTGAAGCTTTCTTT. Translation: CASRRIQNTEAFF.

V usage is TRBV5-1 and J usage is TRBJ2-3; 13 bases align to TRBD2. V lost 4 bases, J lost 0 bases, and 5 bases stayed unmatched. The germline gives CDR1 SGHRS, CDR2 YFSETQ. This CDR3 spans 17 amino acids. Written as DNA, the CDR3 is TGCGCCAGCAGCCAAGGGACTAGCGGGAAAAGCACAGATACGCAGTATTTT. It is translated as CASSQGTSGKSTDTQYF.

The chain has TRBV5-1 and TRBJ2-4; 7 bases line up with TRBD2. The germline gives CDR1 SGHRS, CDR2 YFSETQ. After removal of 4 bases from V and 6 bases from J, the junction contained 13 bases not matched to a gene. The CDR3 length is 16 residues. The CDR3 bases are TGCGCCAGCAGCGAGTCCGTATTGGGGGGGAGAAACATTCAGTACTTC. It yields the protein CASSESVLGGRNIQYF.

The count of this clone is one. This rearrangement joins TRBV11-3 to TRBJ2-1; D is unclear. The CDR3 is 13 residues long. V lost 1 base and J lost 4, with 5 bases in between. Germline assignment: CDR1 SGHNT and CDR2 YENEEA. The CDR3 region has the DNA TGTGCCAGCAGCTTAGGTACTTACAATGAGCAGTTCTTC. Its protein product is CASSLGTYNEQFF.

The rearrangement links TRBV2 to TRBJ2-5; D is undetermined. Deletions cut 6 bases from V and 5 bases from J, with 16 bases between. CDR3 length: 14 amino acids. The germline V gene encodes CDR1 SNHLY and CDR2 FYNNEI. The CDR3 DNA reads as TGTGCCAGCAGCCTCGAAGGATTGGGGGAGACCCAGTACTTC. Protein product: CASSLEGLGETQYF.